The entry below gives a single T cell receptor (beta chain) sequence along with its context. Its specificity is not known. Looked up from germline, CDR1 is ENHRY and CDR2 is SYGVKD. V was clipped by 3 bases and J by 5 bases, with 1 base between them. The CDR3 length is 11 residues. Using immunoSEQ multiplex PCR, the repertoire was profiled, and TCRdb retains in-frame clones only, with some absent. The table has fewer than 80,000 clones, over 80% seen once. This specimen comes from a study of radiation and T cells in renal cell carcinoma. Findings and limits, study-wide: From baseline, blood top tumor clonotypes peaked at 2 weeks post-radiation.

Time point of the sample: blood 4 weeks post-SBRT, at nephrectomy. Treatment specified: 15 Gy SBRT to primary tumor, nephrectomy 4 weeks later. Nephrectomy followed 15 Gy stereotactic body radiation by 4 weeks. After SBRT, blood was collected at 2 and 4 weeks, plus baseline. The patient's renal cell carcinoma had clear cell pathology. The sample in question was blood, obtained from a patient whose treatment included radiotherapy and nephrectomy. The rearrangement links TRBV10-3 to TRBJ2-2, with D unresolved. The TCR originated in a woman aged 60-70 years with renal cell carcinoma. This CDR3 reads CAISETGELFF. The DNA for the CDR3 is TGTGCCATCAGTGAAACCGGGGAGCTGTTTTTT.